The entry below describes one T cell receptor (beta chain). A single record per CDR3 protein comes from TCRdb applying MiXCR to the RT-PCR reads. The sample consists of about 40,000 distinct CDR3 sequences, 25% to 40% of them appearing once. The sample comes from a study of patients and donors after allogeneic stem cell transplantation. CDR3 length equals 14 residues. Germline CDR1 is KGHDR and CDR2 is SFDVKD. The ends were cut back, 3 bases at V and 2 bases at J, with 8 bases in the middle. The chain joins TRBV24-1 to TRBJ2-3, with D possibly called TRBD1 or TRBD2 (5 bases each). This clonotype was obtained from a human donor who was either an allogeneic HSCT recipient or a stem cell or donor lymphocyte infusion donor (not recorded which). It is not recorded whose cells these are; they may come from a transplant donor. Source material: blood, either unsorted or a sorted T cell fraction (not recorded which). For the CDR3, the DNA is TGTGCCACCAGTGATAGAGGGACCACAGATACGCAGTATTTT. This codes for CATSDRGTTDTQYF.